Shown below are 7 T cell receptor beta chains from a single sample sequenced in a study of beta chain features in type 1 diabetes. The whole isolated RNA underwent reverse transcription, so sequencing captured expressed TCRB transcripts. Method: immunoSEQ multiplex PCR; TCRdb's copy keeps in-frame clones and lacks some. The repertoire consists of 110,000 to 150,000 clones, with around a tenth occurring once and the leading ten covering almost 0.65%. The sequencing input was central memory CD4+ T cells from blood. The receptor source for this set is a woman aged 40-49 years in good health.

This clone has more than one count but fewer than ten. The chain links TRBV7-2 to TRBJ1-6; D is unresolved. Germline CDR1 and CDR2: SGHTA and FQGNSA. Trimming cost V 3 bases and J 7 bases, with 7 bases left between them. CDR3 size: 13 residues. The CDR3 DNA is TGTGCCAGCAGCTTGAGCGCAAATTCACCCCTCCACTTT. Translating it yields CASSLSANSPLHF.

The rearrangement joins TRBV6-1 to TRBJ2-1, with 11 bases matching TRBD1. Germline trimming cut 5 bases from V and 3 bases from J; bases unmatched to any gene: 3. Germline V gives CDR1 MNHNS, CDR2 SASEGT. There are 15 residues in the CDR3. This CDR3 is CASSSGTGGYNEQFF. The CDR3 DNA follows: TGTGCCAGCAGTTCCGGGACAGGGGGCTACAATGAGCAGTTCTTC.

The V and J genes are TRBV15 and TRBJ2-1; 9 nucleotides match TRBD2. Germline loops: CDR1 LNHNV, CDR2 YYDKDF (reference sequence). This CDR3 region has 17 residues. V gave up 0 bases and J gave up 6 bases; unmatched junction bases: 9. The CDR3 DNA follows: TGTGCCACCAGCAGAGAAAATAGCGGGGGACTGGCCAATGAGCAGTTCTTC. Translation: CATSRENSGGLANEQFF.

The chain links TRBV11-2 to TRBJ2-5, with D possibly TRBD1 on 7 matching bases. V dropped 7 bases and J dropped 1 base, with 16 bases sitting between them. Germline CDR1 and CDR2: SGHAT and FQNNGV. CDR3 length equals 15 residues. The CDR3: CASNPGQGGQETQYF. The CDR3 DNA follows: TGTGCCAGCAACCCAGGCCAGGGGGGCCAAGAGACCCAGTACTTC. Full variable domain (outside the CDR3, taken from reference TRBV11-2 and TRBJ2-5): EAGVAQSPRYKIIEKRQSVAFWCNPISGHATLYWYQQILGQGPKLLIQFQNNGVVDDSQLPKDRFSAERLKGVDSTLKIQPAKLEDSAVYLCASNPGQGGQETQYFGPGTRLLVL.

The V gene is TRBV2, the J gene TRBJ2-7; TRBD1 matches 8 bases. Trimming cost V 6 bases and J 2 bases; bases outside gene matches: 12. CDR3 length: 16 residues. Germline V gene lookup returns CDR1 SNHLY and CDR2 FYNNEI. In DNA, the CDR3 is TGTGCCAGCAGGAGCATCCTCAGGACAGGGACCTACGAGCAGTACTTC. Translating it yields CASRSILRTGTYEQYF. The full variable domain, with the rest looked up from reference TRBV2 and TRBJ2-7, is EPEVTQTPSHQVTQMGQEVILRCVPISNHLYFYWYRQILGQKVEFLVSFYNNEISEKSEIFDDQFSVERPDGSNFTLKIRSTKLEDSAMYFCASRSILRTGTYEQYFGPGTRLTVT.

This clone showed up just a few times. This chain joins TRBV5-4 and TRBJ2-1; 8 nucleotides match TRBD2. CDR1 and CDR2 (germline): SGHNT, YYREEE (reference sequence). CDR3 length equals 14 residues. J gave up 7 bases and V 5 bases, and 8 bases lay outside the gene matches. As DNA, the CDR3 is TGTGCCAGCAGGGAACGGGGGGGCCAAAATGAGCAGTTCTTC. Translated: CASRERGGQNEQFF.

This clone was detected a few times. The chain links TRBV11-3 to TRBJ2-2; D is possibly TRBD2 (5 bases). Germline V gives CDR1 SGHNT, CDR2 YENEEA. Trimming took off 4 bases at V and 3 bases at J, with 9 bases between the two ends. CDR3 size: 14 residues. This CDR3 reads CASSSGEHTGELFF. The CDR3 DNA sequence: TGTGCCAGCAGCTCCGGGGAGCACACCGGGGAGCTGTTTTTT. The full variable domain, rest sourced from reference TRBV11-3 and TRBJ2-2, is EAGVVQSPRYKIIEKKQPVAFWCNPISGHNTLYWYLQNLGQGPELLIRYENEEAVDDSQLPKDRFSAERLKGVDSTLKIQPAELGDSAVYLCASSSGEHTGELFFGEGSRLTVL.